This paragraph covers one TCR beta chain sequence. The target antigen is unknown. The data were obtained in a study of CXCR3-negative and CXCR3-positive naive CD8 T cells. Study-wide findings and caveats: Naive subsets displayed similar surface CD5, and TCR strength was inferred from TRB CDR3 properties. Similar TRBV-TRBJ gene usage was seen in naive CXCR3-negative and CXCR3-positive cells, but not in memory cells. CXCR3-positive naive cells had TRB CDR3s that were more hydrophobic than CXCR3-negative naive cells had.

The V gene's germline CDR1 is LGHNA and CDR2 YNFKEQ. The CDR3 is 18 amino acids. 5' RACE with UMI labels generated the TRB cDNA libraries. TCRdb reprocessed the 5' RACE reads and keeps a single row for each CDR3 protein, giving no DNA. The repertoire shows around 60,000 distinct CDR3 sequences; the top ten hold less than 0.85%. This receptor was obtained from a human donor in good health. Some clones in this sample may be carry-over from other donors' samples. Sequencing was carried out using naive CXCR3+ CD8+ T cells from blood. The subset: CD45RO-CCR7+CD27+CD95- naive CD8+ T cells expressing CXCR3 (TNR3+). The chain is built from TRBV4-2 and TRBJ2-6; TCRdb's D call, TRBD1, is unchecked because there is no DNA. The CDR3 loop reads CASSQDLQGSSGANVLTF.